This TCR beta chain originates from a study of CD8 T cells in acute hepatitis C reinfection. Study findings and constraints: NS3-1073 specific repertoires were highly diverse across all groups. Chronically infected subjects had no follow-up NS3-1073 repertoires.

In the case of this clone: Its antigen is as yet unknown.

Measured with immunoSEQ multiplex PCR; TCRdb has only the in-frame clones, and not every one. Of over 30,000 clones listed, roughly 88% are singletons. Specified time point: naive CD8 control sorted from an acute-time-point sample. The CDR3 extends over 14 amino acids. Germline V gives CDR1 LNHNV, CDR2 YYDKDF (reference sequence). Trimming removed 5 bases from V and 4 bases from J, with 13 bases in between. This TCR was recovered from a woman between 18 and 29 years old who spontaneously cleared hepatitis C infection. This chain links TRBV15 with TRBJ2-3; D is unresolved. The sequencing input was naive CD8+ T cells from PBMCs. This chain's CDR3 is CATSLYAVPDTQYF. CDR3 nucleotides: TGTGCCACCAGCCTCTATGCCGTCCCAGATACGCAGTATTTT.